This T cell receptor beta chain was profiled in a study of blood T cell repertoires in COVID-19. Study overall: T cells, B-cell-depleted T cells, or PBMCs supplied cDNA or gDNA.

Original processing methods: Reference gene primer amplification gave estimated nucleated cell counts. Generated by immunoSEQ multiplex PCR, the TCRdb table keeps only in-frame clones and is missing some. V and J calls and clone size come straight from that table; D and trimming were deduced from the DNA. Here the sample spans roughly 150,000 clones, roughly nine tenths being singletons. This clone was picked up a small number of times. The CDR3 covers 15 residues. CDR1 is SNHLY, CDR2 FYNNEI, per germline. V was shortened by 6 bases and J by 0 bases, with 12 bases between the two germline ends. Sequences were obtained from peripheral blood. The chain couples TRBV2 to TRBJ1-3, with a weak D call TRBD1 (5 bases). The receptor was isolated from a man aged 60 to 69 with active or convalescent COVID-19. CDR3 loop: CASSPDSGSGNTIYF. CDR3 DNA: TGTGCCAGCAGCCCCGACAGTGGCTCTGGAAACACCATATATTTT.